This TCR beta chain stems from a study of blood T cells in healthy people across ages. Study-wide points: A strong correlation was seen between TCR beta diversity and naive T cell percentage.

Around 9.4 milliliters was the volume of peripheral blood drawn from each donor. CDR1 and CDR2 (germline): SGHRS, YFSETQ. This CDR3 has 14 amino acids. A second 7 to 11 cycle PCR used barcoded and J-beta primers. There were at least 3 million CDR3-containing paired-end reads obtained from each sample. Each CDR3 protein gets one entry after TCRdb re-called the 5' RACE reads with MiXCR. The sample shows about 1.5 million distinct CDR3 sequences, roughly 43% of them seen only once. For this clonotype: What it binds is not known.

This clonotype originated in a woman younger than 35 in good health. The specimen was blood. This chain links TRBV5-1 with TRBJ2-5; D possibly matches TRBD1 or TRBD2 (5 bases each). The J call could be wrong; TRBJ2-7 is a better fit for the DNA end. The CDR3 DNA sequence: TGCGCCAGCAGCCGGAGCGAATGGGGGTACGAGCAGTACTTC. Amino acid sequence: CASSRSEWGYEQYF.